Described below is a single T cell receptor (beta chain) sequence and its context. Its specific antigen is unknown. Base-call qualities are not available, and no considerably larger clone is one nucleotide away. The sample is drawn from a study of blood T cells in healthy people across ages (dated by TCRdb to about 2015). Broadly, across the study: In model experiments, template switching captured roughly one uniquely barcoded TCR beta cDNA molecule for every two T cells. The donors were split into four age groups: young (average around 15 years), middle-aged (roughly 40), aged (more than 55) and long-lived (approximately 89). To avoid experimental bias, donors of different ages were distributed randomly across sequencing lanes. Using the same blood draw, the study looked at two additional independent replicas of 1 million unique cDNA reads for two donors, one aged 18 to 29 and the other aged 80 or older. Using deep sequencing normalized with unique cDNA molecular identifiers, the study measured how TCR beta repertoire diversity changes with age. The paper as a whole reports these results and caveats: Observed TCR beta diversity correlated strongly with the percentage of naive T cells measured by flow cytometry. Conclusive comparison of naive and antigen-experienced compartments was prevented by the profiling of bulk unsorted PBMCs. Observed TCR beta diversity per million T cells fell roughly linearly with age, and a significant reduction was already apparent by age roughly 41. The long-lived group showed more naive CD4+ T cells, fewer expanded clones and increased TCR diversity than the aged group, suggesting age selection. The CMV infection status of donors was not known, potentially confounding age-related changes in expanded clonotypes. Estimates of total diversity based on one million sequenced T cells were regarded as lower bounds and as underestimates.

Based on the germline V gene (reference sequence), the CDR1 and CDR2 sequences are SEHNR and FQNEAQ. V is trimmed back by 1 base and J by 6 bases, and the junction contains 7 bases that no gene match accounts for. The CDR3 spans 16 residues, from the cysteine through the phenylalanine. Just the 48-base CDR3 DNA is kept, in frame starting at base 1. The roughly 39 donors, aged about 6 to 90 years, were systemically healthy Caucasian individuals from Russia. Approximately 9 milliliters of peripheral blood were collected from each donor into EDTA-treated Vacutainer tubes. Ficoll-Paque density-gradient centrifugation was used to isolate PBMCs, with at least 6 million per sample. Total RNA was extracted from PBMCs with Trizol reagent, with at least 5 micrograms obtained per sample. For every donor, an aliquot of PBMCs went through flow cytometry to measure the percentages of naive CD45RAhigh/CD27high T cells.

The library was generated by 5' RACE. TCRdb names Illumina HiSeq 2500 as the instrument used. A second PCR of roughly 6 to 11 cycles was performed with a sample-barcoded 5' primer and a J-beta primer mix. Each TCR beta cDNA molecule received a unique molecular identifier from a template-switch 5' adaptor carrying 12 random nucleotides. At least 2.5 million CDR3-containing paired-end reads were obtained from each sample. First-strand cDNA synthesis was performed from all RNA using the Mint cDNA synthesis kit, with priming by a TRBC-specific oligonucleotide. After uracil-DNA glycosylase treatment, a first 18-cycle PCR used universal primers M1SS and BC2_uni_R on all cDNA. As for how the authors treated the data: For normalization, 1 million high-quality reads, each with a distinct molecular identifier, were randomly selected from each sample. Instead of being binned into consensus sequences, reads that shared molecular identifiers were thrown out. MiTCR, run with a Q25 quality threshold and the strictest error-elimination algorithm, handled CDR3 identification, clonotype clustering and error correction. A nonparametric unseen species model using Euler transformation provided a lower-bound estimate of total TCR beta diversity. Using fastp at Q25 and MiXCR, TCRdb reprocessed the public reads and kept productive beta chains. Under each unique CDR3 protein, matching rows form one entry showing the most common genes and DNA. TCRdb's processing, not the authors', yielded these V and J calls. The sample records hundreds of thousands of distinct CDR3 sequences, 45% to 50% of which are singletons. Around an eighth of the sample belongs to the ten largest clones.

This sequence was found in a man aged 30 to 39 in good health. The sample was blood. This chain is built from TRBV7-9 and TRBJ1-4; 8 bases in the junction line up with TRBD1. The encoded CDR3 is CASSLVPGQGDEKLFF. The DNA reads TGTGCCAGCAGCTTAGTTCCCGGACAGGGAGATGAAAAACTGTTTTTT.